The 10 T cell receptor beta chains below come from one sample, sequenced in a study of tumor-infiltrating lymphocytes in primary liver carcinoma. A primer in the constant region served to generate TCR beta cDNA from 500 ng of total RNA. Libraries covering TCR beta were generated through three nested multiplex PCR rounds (using a slightly modified ARM-PCR). The two initial PCR rounds, roughly 9 cycles each, used TRBV1-TRBV30 forward and C-beta reverse primers. A single record per CDR3 protein comes from TCRdb applying MiXCR to the multiplex PCR reads. The table records hundreds of thousands of distinct CDR3 sequences, 58% of them present only once. The blood RNA (from unsorted whole blood) was obtained, and germline DNA was also extracted. Specimen: peripheral blood. These receptors came from a woman aged 25 to 45 with primary liver carcinoma and hepatitis B virus infection.

This clonotype was seen just once. One junction end does not reproduce the germline sequence, and a read error may be involved. The gene calls are TRBV11-2 and TRBJ2-1, with 9 bases fitting TRBD1. Germline-derived CDR1 and CDR2 are SGHAT and FQNNGV. This CDR3 spans 15 amino acids. CDR3 in amino acids: CVSSPGTGTYNEQFF. In nucleotides, the CDR3 is TGTGTCAGCAGTCCCGGGACAGGGACCTACAATGAGCAGTTCTTC.

This clonotype was seen more than once but under ten times. Being one base from a much bigger clone, this may be a read error. The chain is built from TRBV11-3 and TRBJ2-5; D not certain. CDR1 is SGHNT and CDR2 is YENEEA in the germline V gene. The CDR3 length is 14 residues. CDR3 DNA sequence: TGTACCAGCAGCTTAGATCCGACTCAAGAGACCCAGTACTTC. It translates to CTSSLDPTQETQYF.

This chain links TRBV19 with TRBJ1-1; D gene uncertain. The CDR3 loop spans 15 amino acids. V was shortened by 7 bases and J by 0 bases, with 15 bases between the two germline ends. The germline V gene has CDR1 LNHDA and CDR2 SQIVND (reference sequence). CDR3 nucleotides: TGTGCCAGTACCCCGATCCCGCTGATGAACACTGAAGCTTTCTTT. It yields the protein CASTPIPLMNTEAFF.

In this sample, this clonotype turned up once. V usage is TRBV6-2 or TRBV6-3 and J usage is TRBJ2-3, with a weak D call TRBD1 (5 bases). Germline values: CDR1 MNHEY, CDR2 SVGEGT. There are 17 residues in the CDR3. Trimming stripped 0 bases from V and 4 bases from J, with 17 bases between. Here the CDR3 DNA reads TGTGCCAGCAGTTACTCCTGGCTTTTCGACAGCGCAGATACGCAGTATTTT. Encoded protein: CASSYSWLFDSADTQYF.

The gene calls are TRBV21-1 and TRBJ2-7; TRBD1, the table's D call, lacks a check against the DNA. TRBV21-1 is labeled a pseudogene. CDR3 length: 18 amino acids. The CDR3 is CASSKGERGTKGTYEQYF. CDR3 nucleotides: TGTGCCAGCAGCAAAGGAGAACGGGGGACCAAAGGAACCTACGAGCAGTACTTC.

This clonotype was counted between two and nine times. A much larger clone differs from this one at a single base, so this may be a read error. CDR3: CSAGDYEQHF. DNA for the CDR3: TGCAGCGCGGGGGATTACGAGCAGCACTTC. This chain links TRBV29-1 with TRBJ2-7, with D perhaps matching TRBD2 (6 bases). The germline V gene encodes CDR1 SQVTM and CDR2 ANQGSEA. The CDR3 consists of 10 residues.

Turning to this clonotype: A much bigger clone sits one base away, suggesting this may be a read error. This sequence joins TRBV29-1 and TRBJ2-7, with no clear D. The germline CDR1 and CDR2 sequences are SQVTM and ANQGSEA. CDR3 length equals 12 residues. V lost 4 bases, J lost 2 bases, and 9 bases lay in between. For the CDR3, the DNA is TGCAGCGTTGGACGGTCGACCTACGAGCAGTACTTC. This encodes CSVGRSTYEQYF.

V and J are TRBV12-3 or TRBV12-4 and TRBJ1-2; no firm D call. This CDR3 has 11 residues. V was pared by 5 bases and J by 5 bases, with 6 bases between. The DNA for the CDR3 is TGTGCCAGCAGTCCCGGATATGGCTACACCTTC. Its translation is CASSPGYGYTF.

This chain uses TRBV5-1 with TRBJ1-4, with TRBD1 matching 10 bases. After removal of 1 base from V and 5 bases from J, the junction contained 5 bases not matched to a gene. The CDR3 loop spans 16 amino acids. CDR1 and CDR2 from the germline V gene are SGHRS and YFSETQ. The CDR3 here is CASSLMPGQGNEKLFF. DNA of the CDR3: TGCGCCAGCAGCTTGATGCCGGGACAGGGGAATGAAAAACTGTTTTTT.

As concerns this clonotype: An end of the junction does not agree with germline; a read error may underlie this. The chain employs TRBV11-3 and TRBJ1-1; TRBD1 aligns across 9 bases. This CDR3 has 15 residues. Germline loops: CDR1 SGHNT, CDR2 YENEEA. CDR3 DNA sequence: TGTGCCAGCAGCTTTTCGGACAGGGGAAATACTGAAGATTTCTTT. Residues: CASSFSDRGNTEDFF.